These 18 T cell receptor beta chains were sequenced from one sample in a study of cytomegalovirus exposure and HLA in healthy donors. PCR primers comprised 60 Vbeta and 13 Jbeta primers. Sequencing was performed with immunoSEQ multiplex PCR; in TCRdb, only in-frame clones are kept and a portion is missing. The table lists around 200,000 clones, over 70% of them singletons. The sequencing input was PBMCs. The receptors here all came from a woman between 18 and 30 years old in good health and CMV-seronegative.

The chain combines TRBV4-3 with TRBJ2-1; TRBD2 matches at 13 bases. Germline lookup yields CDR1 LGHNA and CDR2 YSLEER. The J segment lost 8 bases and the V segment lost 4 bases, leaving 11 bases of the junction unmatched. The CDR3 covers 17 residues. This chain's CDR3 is CASSRTSGRIILYEQFF. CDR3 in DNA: TGCGCCAGCAGCCGGACTAGCGGGAGAATTATTTTATATGAGCAGTTCTTC.

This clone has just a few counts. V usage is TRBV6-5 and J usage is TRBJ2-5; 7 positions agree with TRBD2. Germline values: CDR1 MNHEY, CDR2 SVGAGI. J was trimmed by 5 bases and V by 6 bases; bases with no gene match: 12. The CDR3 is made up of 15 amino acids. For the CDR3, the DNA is TGTGCCAGCAGGCCGGGAGGCGGGAGTAGGGAGACCCAGTACTTC. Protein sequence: CASRPGGGSRETQYF.

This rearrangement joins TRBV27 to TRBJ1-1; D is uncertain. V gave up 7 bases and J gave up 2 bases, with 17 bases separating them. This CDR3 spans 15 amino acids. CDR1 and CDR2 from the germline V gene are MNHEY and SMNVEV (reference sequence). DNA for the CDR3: TGTGCCAGCACCTCCTTTGAGGCGTTTAACACTGAAGCTTTCTTT. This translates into CASTSFEAFNTEAFF.

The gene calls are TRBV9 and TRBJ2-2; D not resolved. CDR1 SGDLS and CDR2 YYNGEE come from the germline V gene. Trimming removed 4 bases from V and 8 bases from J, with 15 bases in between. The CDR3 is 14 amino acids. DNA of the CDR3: TGTGCCAGCAGCCCCCGAGGCCCAGAGGGGGAGCTGTTTTTT. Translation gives CASSPRGPEGELFF.

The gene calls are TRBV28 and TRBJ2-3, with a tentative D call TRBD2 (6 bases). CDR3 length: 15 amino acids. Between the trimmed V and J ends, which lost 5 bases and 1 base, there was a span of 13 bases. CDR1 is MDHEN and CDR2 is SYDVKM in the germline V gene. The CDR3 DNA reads TGTGCCAGCAGTCTGAGCGGGTTCGGCACAGATACGCAGTATTTT. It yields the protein CASSLSGFGTDTQYF.

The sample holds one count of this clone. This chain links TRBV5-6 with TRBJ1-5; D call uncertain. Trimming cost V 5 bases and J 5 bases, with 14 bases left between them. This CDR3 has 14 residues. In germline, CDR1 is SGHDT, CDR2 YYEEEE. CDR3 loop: CASSHGRDYQPQHF. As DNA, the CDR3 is TGTGCCAGCAGTCACGGGCGGGATTATCAGCCCCAGCATTTT.

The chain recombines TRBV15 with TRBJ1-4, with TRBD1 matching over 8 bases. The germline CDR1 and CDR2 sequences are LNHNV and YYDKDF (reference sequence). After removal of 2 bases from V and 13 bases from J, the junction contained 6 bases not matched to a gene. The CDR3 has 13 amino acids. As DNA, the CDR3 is TGTGCCACCAGCAGAAATGGACAGGGTCGACTGTTTTTT. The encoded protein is CATSRNGQGRLFF.

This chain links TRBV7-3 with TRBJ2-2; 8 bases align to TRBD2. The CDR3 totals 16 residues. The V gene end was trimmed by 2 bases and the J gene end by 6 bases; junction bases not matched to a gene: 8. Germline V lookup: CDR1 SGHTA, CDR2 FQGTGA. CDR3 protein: CASSLSVGGGAGELFF. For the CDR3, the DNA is TGTGCCAGCAGCTTATCCGTCGGGGGGGGAGCCGGGGAGCTGTTTTTT.

Here the CDR3 reads CASSYSLAGDTDTQYF. The DNA for the CDR3 is TGTGCCAGCAGTTACTCCCTAGCGGGAGATACGGATACGCAGTATTTT. V usage is TRBV6-5 and J usage is TRBJ2-3, with 10 bases identical to TRBD2. The CDR3 covers 16 residues. V dropped 0 bases and J dropped 6; count of bases not matched to a gene: 6. The germline V gene encodes CDR1 MNHEY and CDR2 SVGAGI.

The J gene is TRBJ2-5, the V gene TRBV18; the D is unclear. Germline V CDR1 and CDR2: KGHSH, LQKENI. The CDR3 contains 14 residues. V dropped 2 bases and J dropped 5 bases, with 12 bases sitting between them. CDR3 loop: CASSPDRWRETQYF. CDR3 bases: TGTGCCAGCTCACCAGATCGATGGCGGGAGACCCAGTACTTC.

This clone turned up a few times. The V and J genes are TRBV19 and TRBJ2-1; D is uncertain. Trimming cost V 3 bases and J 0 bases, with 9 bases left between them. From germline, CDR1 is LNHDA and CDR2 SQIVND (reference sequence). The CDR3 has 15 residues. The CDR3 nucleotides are TGTGCCAGTAGTATTGGAGTAAACTCCTACAATGAGCAGTTCTTC. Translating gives CASSIGVNSYNEQFF. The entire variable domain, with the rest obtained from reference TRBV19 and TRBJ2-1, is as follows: DGGITQSPKYLFRKEGQNVTLSCEQNLNHDAMYWYRQDPGQGLRLIYYSQIVNDFQKGDIAEGYSVSREKKESFPLTVTSAQKNPTAFYLCASSIGVNSYNEQFFGPGTRLTVL.

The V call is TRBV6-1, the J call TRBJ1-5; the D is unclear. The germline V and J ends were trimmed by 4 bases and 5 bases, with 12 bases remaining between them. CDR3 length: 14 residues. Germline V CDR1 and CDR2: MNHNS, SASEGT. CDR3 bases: TGTGCCAGCAGTGTTTCGCCGGGATATCAGCCCCAGCATTTT. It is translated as CASSVSPGYQPQHF.

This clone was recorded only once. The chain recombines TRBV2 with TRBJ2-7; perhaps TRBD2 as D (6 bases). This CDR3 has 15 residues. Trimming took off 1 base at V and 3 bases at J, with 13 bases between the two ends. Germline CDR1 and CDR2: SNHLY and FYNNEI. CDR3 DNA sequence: TGTGCCAGCAGTGAAGAAGGCGGGGAAGTCTACGAGCAGTACTTC. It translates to CASSEEGGEVYEQYF.

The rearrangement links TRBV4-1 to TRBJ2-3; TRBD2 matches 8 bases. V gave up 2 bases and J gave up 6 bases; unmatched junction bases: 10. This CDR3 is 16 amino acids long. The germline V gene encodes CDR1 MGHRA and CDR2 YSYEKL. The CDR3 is CASSQPPSGGGDTQYF. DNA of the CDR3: TGCGCCAGCAGCCAACCACCCAGCGGGGGCGGGGATACGCAGTATTTT.

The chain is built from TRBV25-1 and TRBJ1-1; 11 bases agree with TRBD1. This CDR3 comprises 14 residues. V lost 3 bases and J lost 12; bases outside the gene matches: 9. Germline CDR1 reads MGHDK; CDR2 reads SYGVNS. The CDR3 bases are TGTGCCAGCAGTGACCCGGGACAGGGGGTTATGTCTTTCTTT. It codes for CASSDPGQGVMSFF.

The CDR3 bases are TGTGCCAGCAGTGAGGCCATCTCCTACGAGCAGTACTTC. This translates into CASSEAISYEQYF. The V gene is TRBV6-1, the J gene TRBJ2-7; D is undetermined. CDR1 MNHNS and CDR2 SASEGT come from the germline V gene. There are 13 residues in the CDR3. Trimming stripped 3 bases from V and 0 bases from J, with 6 bases between.

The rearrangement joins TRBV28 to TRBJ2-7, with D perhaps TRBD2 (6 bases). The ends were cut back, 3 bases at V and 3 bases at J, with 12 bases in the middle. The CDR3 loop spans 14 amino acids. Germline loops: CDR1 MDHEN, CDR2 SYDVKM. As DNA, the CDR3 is TGTGCCAGCAGTTTCGCCGGGACTGGCTACGAGCAGTACTTC. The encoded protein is CASSFAGTGYEQYF.

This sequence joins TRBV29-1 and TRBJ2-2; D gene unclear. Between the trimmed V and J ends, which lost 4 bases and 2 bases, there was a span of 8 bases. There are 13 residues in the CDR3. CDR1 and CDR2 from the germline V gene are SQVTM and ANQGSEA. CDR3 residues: CSVVTPNTGELFF. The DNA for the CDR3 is TGCAGCGTTGTGACACCCAACACCGGGGAGCTGTTTTTT.